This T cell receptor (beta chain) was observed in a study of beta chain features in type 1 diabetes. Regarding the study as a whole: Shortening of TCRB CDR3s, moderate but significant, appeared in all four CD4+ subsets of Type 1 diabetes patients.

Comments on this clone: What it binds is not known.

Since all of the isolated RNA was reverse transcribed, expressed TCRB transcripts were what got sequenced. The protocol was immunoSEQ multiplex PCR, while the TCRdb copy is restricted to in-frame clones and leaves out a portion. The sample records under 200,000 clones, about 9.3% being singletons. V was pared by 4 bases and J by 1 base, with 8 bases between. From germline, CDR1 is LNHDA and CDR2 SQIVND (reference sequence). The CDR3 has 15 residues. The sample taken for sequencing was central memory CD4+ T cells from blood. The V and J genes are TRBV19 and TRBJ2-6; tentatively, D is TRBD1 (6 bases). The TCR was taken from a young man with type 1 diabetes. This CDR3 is CASSNTGSGANVLTF. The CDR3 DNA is TGTGCCAGTAGTAACACAGGGTCTGGGGCCAACGTCCTGACTTTC.